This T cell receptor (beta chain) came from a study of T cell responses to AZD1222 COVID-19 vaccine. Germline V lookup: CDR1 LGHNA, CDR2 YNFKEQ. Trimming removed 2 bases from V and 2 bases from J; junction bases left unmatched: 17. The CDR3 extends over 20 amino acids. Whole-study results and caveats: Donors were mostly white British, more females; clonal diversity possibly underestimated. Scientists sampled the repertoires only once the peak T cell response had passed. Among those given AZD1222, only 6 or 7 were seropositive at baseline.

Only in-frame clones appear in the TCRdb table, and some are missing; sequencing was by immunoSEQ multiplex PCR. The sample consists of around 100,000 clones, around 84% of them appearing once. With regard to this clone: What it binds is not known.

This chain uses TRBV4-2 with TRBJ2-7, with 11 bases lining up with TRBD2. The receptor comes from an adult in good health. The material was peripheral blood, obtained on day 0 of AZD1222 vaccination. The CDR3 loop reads CASSQQQILSGRGGTYEQYF. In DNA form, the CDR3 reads TGTGCCAGCAGCCAACAACAAATCCTTAGCGGGAGGGGAGGCACCTACGAGCAGTACTTC.